These 13 T cell receptor beta chains were all obtained from the same sample, sequenced in a study of blood T cell repertoires in COVID-19. Produced via immunoSEQ multiplex PCR; TCRdb's table is partial and in-frame only. The top ten hold more than 6.5% of the sample, which has 95,000 to 150,000 clones, 65% to 90% seen once. Sequenced sample: peripheral blood. The receptors here all came from an older man with active or convalescent COVID-19.

The chain links TRBV6-5 to TRBJ1-1, with 7 positions matching TRBD1. The CDR3 sequence is 15 residues long. Germline-derived CDR1 and CDR2 are MNHEY and SVGAGI. The V and J ends lost 7 bases and 4 bases, in that order; junction bases with no gene match: 12. The CDR3 sequence: CASTQTAGGITEAFF. The CDR3 coding sequence is TGTGCCAGCACCCAAACCGCAGGGGGTATCACTGAAGCTTTCTTT.

The gene calls are TRBV7-2 and TRBJ2-3, with TRBD2 identical over 14 bases. The CDR3 has 15 residues. Per germline, CDR1 SGHTA and CDR2 FQGNSA. The trim removed 5 bases at V and 7 bases at J, leaving 5 bases unmatched. The CDR3 here is CASSQTSGRVNTQYF. For the CDR3, the DNA is TGTGCCAGCAGCCAGACTAGCGGGAGGGTAAATACGCAGTATTTT. The variable domain in full, completed from reference TRBV7-2 and TRBJ2-3, reads GAGVSQSPSNKVTEKGKDVELRCDPISGHTALYWYRQSLGQGLEFLIYFQGNSAPDKSGLPSDRFSAERTGGSVSTLTIQRTQQEDSAVYLCASSQTSGRVNTQYFGPGTRLTVL.

DNA of the CDR3: TGTGCCAGCAGCTTAATCCGAGAGACCCAGTACTTC. Amino acids: CASSLIRETQYF. The gene calls are TRBV7-6 and TRBJ2-5; D is unresolved. Per the germline V gene, CDR1 is SGHVS and CDR2 is FNYEAQ. Deletions cut 2 bases from V and 4 bases from J, with 5 bases between. The CDR3 has 12 amino acids.

J is TRBJ2-2 and V is TRBV11-3; 9 bases line up with TRBD1. The junction had 8 bases not matched to a gene; V was cut back by 5 bases and J by 4 bases. The CDR3 is made up of 16 amino acids. CDR1 is SGHNT, CDR2 YENEEA, per germline. CDR3 sequence: CASSPLQGASTGELFF. CDR3 nucleotide sequence: TGTGCCAGCAGCCCATTACAGGGGGCGTCCACCGGGGAGCTGTTTTTT.

V gene TRBV5-6 combines with J gene TRBJ2-2, with TRBD2 matching over 10 bases. This CDR3 has 15 residues. V was clipped by 4 bases and J by 6 bases; unmatched bases: 6. Germline values: CDR1 SGHDT, CDR2 YYEEEE. CDR3 loop: CASSQLAGWSGELFF. CDR3 in DNA: TGTGCCAGCAGCCAACTAGCGGGATGGTCCGGGGAGCTGTTTTTT.

The rearrangement joins TRBV7-8 to TRBJ2-7; 9 bases agree with TRBD2. The CDR3 runs to 14 residues. CDR1 SGHVS and CDR2 FQNEAQ come from the germline V gene. After removal of 6 bases from V and 5 bases from J, the junction contained 8 bases not matched to a gene. CDR3 in DNA: TGTGCCAGCAGGCGGTCTAGCGGGGTCAACGAGCAGTACTTC. Amino acids: CASRRSSGVNEQYF.

The V gene is TRBV9, the J gene TRBJ2-1; D gene unclear. The germline V gene has CDR1 SGDLS and CDR2 YYNGEE. V lost 4 bases to trimming and J lost 6 bases, with 8 bases between them. The CDR3 is made up of 12 amino acids. The CDR3 spells CASSIASNEQFF. The CDR3 region has the DNA TGTGCCAGCAGCATTGCTAGCAATGAGCAGTTCTTC.

The chain recombines TRBV4-3 with TRBJ2-5, with 9 nucleotides matching TRBD2. From germline, CDR1 is LGHNA and CDR2 YSLEER. The CDR3 consists of 17 residues. Trimming removed 0 bases from V and 2 bases from J; junction bases left unmatched: 7. The CDR3 DNA reads as TGCGCCAGCAGCCAAGATCTAGCGGGACTACAACAAGAGACCCAGTACTTC. Its protein product is CASSQDLAGLQQETQYF.

This clone has just a few counts. The CDR3 reads CASSLAPVTGYPLGTQYF. For the CDR3, the DNA is TGTGCCAGCAGCTTAGCGCCCGTTACAGGGTACCCATTGGGGACCCAGTACTTC. The chain is built from TRBV7-7 and TRBJ2-5; D might be TRBD1 (6 bases). Germline loops: CDR1 SSHAT, CDR2 FNYEAQ (reference sequence). V dropped 0 bases and J dropped 7 bases, with 24 bases sitting between them. The CDR3 extends over 18 amino acids.

The chain combines TRBV9 with TRBJ1-1; no clear D gene. The V end lost 1 base, the J end lost 0 bases, and 10 bases lay between the germline ends. The CDR3 runs to 15 residues. Germline V gene sequence: CDR1 SGDLS, CDR2 YYNGEE. This CDR3 reads CASSVYGTMNTEAFF. CDR3 nucleotide sequence: TGTGCCAGCAGCGTATATGGAACTATGAACACTGAAGCTTTCTTT.

The V call is TRBV30, the J call TRBJ1-2; maybe TRBD1 (5 bases). The CDR3 is 12 residues long. Trimming removed 5 bases from V and 1 base from J, with 8 bases in between. The germline gives CDR1 GTSNPN, CDR2 SVGIG (reference sequence). In DNA form, the CDR3 reads TGTGCCTGGGGGACGGGTAACTATGGCTACACCTTC. The encoded protein is CAWGTGNYGYTF.

This sequence joins TRBV25-1 and TRBJ2-2; D unresolved. Germline V CDR1 and CDR2: MGHDK, SYGVNS. The CDR3 is 16 residues long. V shed 4 bases and J shed 0 bases, with 12 bases lying between them. Here the CDR3 reads CASSVETPANTGELFF. In nucleotides, the CDR3 is TGTGCCAGCAGTGTAGAGACACCTGCGAACACCGGGGAGCTGTTTTTT.

The genes are TRBV4-3 and TRBJ2-1; 8 bases agree with TRBD2. V was pared by 3 bases and J by 1 base, with 8 bases of the junction left unmatched. Germline V lookup: CDR1 LGHNA, CDR2 YSLEER. The length of the CDR3 is 17 residues. CDR3 amino acids: CASSHRGGSSSYNEQFF. The CDR3 DNA reads TGCGCCAGCAGCCACCGGGGGGGTTCTTCGTCCTACAATGAGCAGTTCTTC.